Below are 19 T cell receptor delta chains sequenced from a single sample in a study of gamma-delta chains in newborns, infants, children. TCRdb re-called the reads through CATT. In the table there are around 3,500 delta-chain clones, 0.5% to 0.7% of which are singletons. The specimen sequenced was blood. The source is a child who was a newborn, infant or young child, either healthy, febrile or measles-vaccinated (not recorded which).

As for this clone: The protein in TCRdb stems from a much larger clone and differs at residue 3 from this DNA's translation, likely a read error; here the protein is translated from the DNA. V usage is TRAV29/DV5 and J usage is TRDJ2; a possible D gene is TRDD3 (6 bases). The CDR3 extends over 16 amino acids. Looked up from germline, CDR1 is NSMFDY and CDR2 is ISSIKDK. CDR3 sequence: CAVSAGDPILTAQLFF. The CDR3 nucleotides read TGTGCAGTAAGCGCGGGGGACCCCATTTTGACAGCACAACTCTTCTTT.

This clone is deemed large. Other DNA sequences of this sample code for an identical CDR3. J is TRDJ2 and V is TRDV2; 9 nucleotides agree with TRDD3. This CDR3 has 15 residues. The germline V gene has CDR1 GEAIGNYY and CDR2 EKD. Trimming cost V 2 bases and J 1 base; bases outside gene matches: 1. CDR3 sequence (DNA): TGTGCCTGTGACAAACTGGGGGATTTGACAGCACAACTCTTCTTT. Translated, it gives CACDKLGDLTAQLFF.

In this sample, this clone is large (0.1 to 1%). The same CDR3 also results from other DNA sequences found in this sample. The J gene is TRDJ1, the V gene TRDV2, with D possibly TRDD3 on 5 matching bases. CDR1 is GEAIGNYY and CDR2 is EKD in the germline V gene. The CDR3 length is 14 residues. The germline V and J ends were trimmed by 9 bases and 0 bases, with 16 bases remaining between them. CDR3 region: CALNRGAYTDKLIF. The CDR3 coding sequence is TGTGCCCTGAACCGGGGGGCGTACACCGATAAACTCATCTTT.

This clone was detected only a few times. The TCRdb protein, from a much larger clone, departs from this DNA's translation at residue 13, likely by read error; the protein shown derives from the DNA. The CDR3 here is CACDLLGDSSWDARQMFF. The CDR3 DNA follows: TGTGCCTGTGACCTACTGGGGGATAGCTCCTGGGACGCCCGACAGATGTTTTTC. The rearrangement uses TRDV2 and TRDJ3, with 11 bases lining up with TRDD3. CDR1 is GEAIGNYY and CDR2 is EKD in the germline V gene. This CDR3 is built from 18 residues.

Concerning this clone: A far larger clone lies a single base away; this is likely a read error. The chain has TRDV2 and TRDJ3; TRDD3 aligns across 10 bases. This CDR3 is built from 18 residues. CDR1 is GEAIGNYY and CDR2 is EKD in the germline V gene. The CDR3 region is CACDTGGYSSWDTRQVFF. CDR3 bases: TGTGCCTGTGACACTGGGGGATACAGCTCCTGGGACACCCGACAGGTGTTTTTC.

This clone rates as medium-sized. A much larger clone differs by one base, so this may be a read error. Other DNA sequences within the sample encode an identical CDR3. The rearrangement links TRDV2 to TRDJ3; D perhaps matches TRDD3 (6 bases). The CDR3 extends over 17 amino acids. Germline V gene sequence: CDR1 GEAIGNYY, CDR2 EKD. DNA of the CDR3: TGCGCCTGTGACACCTGGGGATCCTCCTGGGACACCCGACAGATGTTTTTC. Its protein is CACDTWGSSWDTRQMFF.

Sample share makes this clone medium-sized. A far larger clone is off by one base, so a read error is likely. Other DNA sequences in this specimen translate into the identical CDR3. The CDR3 sequence: CACDKLGDTLTAQLFF. The CDR3 DNA is TGTGCCTGTGACAAACTGGGGGATACTTTGACGGCACAACTCTTCTTT. This chain uses TRDV2 with TRDJ2; 12 positions match TRDD3. The CDR3 has 16 residues. Germline values: CDR1 GEAIGNYY, CDR2 EKD.

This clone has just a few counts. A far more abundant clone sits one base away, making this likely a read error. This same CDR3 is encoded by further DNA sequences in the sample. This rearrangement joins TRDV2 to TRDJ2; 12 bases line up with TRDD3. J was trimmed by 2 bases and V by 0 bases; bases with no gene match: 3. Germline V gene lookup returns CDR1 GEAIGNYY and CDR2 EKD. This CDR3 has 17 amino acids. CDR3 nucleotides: TGTGCCTGTGACACCGTACTGGGGGATACCTTGACAGCACAACTCTTCTTT. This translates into CACDTVLGDTLTAQLFF.

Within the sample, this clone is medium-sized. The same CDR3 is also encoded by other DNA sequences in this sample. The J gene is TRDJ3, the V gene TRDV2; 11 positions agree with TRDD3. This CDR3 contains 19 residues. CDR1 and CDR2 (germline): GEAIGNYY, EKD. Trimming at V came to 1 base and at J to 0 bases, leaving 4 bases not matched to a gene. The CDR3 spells CACDTGGYDSSWDTRQMFF. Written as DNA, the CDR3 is TGTGCCTGTGACACTGGGGGATACGATAGCTCCTGGGACACCCGACAGATGTTTTTC.

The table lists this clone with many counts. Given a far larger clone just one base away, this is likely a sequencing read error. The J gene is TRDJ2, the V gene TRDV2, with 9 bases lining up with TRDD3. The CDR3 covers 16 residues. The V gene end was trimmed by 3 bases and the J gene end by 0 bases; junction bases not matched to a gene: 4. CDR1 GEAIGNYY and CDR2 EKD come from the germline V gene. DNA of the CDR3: TGTGCCTGTGACCCCCTGGGGGATGCTTTGACAGCACAACTCTTCTTT. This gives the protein CACDPLGDALTAQLFF.

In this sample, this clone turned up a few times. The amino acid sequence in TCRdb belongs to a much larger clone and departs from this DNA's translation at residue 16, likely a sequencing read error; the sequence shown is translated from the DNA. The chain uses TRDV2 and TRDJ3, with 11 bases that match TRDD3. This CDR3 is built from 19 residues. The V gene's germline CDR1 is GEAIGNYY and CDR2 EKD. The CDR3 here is CACDKYWGISSWDTRRMFF. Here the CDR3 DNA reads TGTGCCTGTGACAAGTACTGGGGGATAAGCTCCTGGGACACCCGACGGATGTTTTTC.

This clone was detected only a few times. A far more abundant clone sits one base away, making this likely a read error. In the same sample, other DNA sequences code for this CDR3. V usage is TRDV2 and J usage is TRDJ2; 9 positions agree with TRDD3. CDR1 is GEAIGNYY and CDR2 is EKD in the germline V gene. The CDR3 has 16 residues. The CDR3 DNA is TGTGCCTGCGACACGGTGGGGGATACTTTGACAGCACAACTCTTCTTT. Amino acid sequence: CACDTVGDTLTAQLFF.

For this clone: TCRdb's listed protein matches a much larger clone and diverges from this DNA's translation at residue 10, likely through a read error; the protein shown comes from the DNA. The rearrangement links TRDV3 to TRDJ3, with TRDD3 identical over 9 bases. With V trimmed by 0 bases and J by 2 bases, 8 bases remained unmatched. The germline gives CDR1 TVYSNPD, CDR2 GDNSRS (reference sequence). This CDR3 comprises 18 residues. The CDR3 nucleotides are TGTGCCTTTAGGTCCGACTGGGGGAGCCCCTGGGACACCCGACAGATGTTTTTC. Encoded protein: CAFRSDWGSPWDTRQMFF.

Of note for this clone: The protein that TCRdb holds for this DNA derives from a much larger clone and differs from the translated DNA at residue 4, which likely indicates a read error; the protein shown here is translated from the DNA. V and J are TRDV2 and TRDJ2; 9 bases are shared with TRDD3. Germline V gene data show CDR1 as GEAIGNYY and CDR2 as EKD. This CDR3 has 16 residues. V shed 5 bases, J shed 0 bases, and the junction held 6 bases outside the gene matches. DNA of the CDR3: TGTGCCTGTGGCGTACTGGGGGAAGCTTTGACAGCACAACTCTTCTTT. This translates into CACGVLGEALTAQLFF.

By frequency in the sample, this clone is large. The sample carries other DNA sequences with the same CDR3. The CDR3 protein is CACDLLGDTPLTAQLFF. CDR3 DNA sequence: TGTGCCTGTGATTTACTGGGGGATACGCCTTTGACAGCACAACTCTTCTTT. The chain employs TRDV2 and TRDJ2, with 13 bases that match TRDD3. The CDR3 covers 17 residues. Germline trimming cut 4 bases from V and 0 bases from J; bases unmatched to any gene: 4. The germline V gene has CDR1 GEAIGNYY and CDR2 EKD.

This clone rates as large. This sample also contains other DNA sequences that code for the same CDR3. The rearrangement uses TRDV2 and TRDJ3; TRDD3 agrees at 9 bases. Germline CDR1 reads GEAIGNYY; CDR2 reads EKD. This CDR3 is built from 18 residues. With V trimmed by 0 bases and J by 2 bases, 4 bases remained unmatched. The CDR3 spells CACDTWGIEAWDTRQMFF. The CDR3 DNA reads TGTGCCTGTGACACCTGGGGGATAGAAGCCTGGGACACCCGACAGATGTTTTTC.

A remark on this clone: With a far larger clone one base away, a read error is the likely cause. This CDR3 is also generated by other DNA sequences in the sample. The CDR3 is CACDTGGYGTWDTRQMFF. The CDR3 bases are TGTGCCTGTGACACCGGGGGGTACGGGACCTGGGACACCCGACAGATGTTTTTC. The chain uses TRDV2 and TRDJ3, with TRDD3 as a possible D gene (5 bases). With 0 bases removed from V and 2 bases from J, the gap between germline ends came to 13 bases. Germline V gene lookup returns CDR1 GEAIGNYY and CDR2 EKD. This CDR3 is built from 18 residues.

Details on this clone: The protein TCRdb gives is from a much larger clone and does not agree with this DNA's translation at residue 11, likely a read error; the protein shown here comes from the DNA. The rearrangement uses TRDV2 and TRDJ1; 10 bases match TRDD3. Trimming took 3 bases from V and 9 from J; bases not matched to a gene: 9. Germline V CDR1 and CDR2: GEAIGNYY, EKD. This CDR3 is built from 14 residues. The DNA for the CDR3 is TGTGCCTGTGACGATGTACTGGGGGATCTCGAACTCATCTTT. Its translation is CACDDVLGDLELIF.

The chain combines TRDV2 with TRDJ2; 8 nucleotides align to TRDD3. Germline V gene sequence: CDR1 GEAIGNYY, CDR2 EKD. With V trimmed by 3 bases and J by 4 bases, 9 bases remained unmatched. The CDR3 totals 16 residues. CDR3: CACDLLGATSTAQLFF. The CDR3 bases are TGTGCCTGTGACCTACTGGGGGCTACTTCGACAGCACAACTCTTCTTT.